The next 21 T cell receptor beta chains were all read from a single sample in a study of blood T cell repertoires in COVID-19. The repertoire was sequenced with immunoSEQ multiplex PCR; TCRdb's copy has only in-frame clones and lacks some. The sample yields over 90,000 clones, roughly 80% seen once. The specimen sequenced was peripheral blood. These receptors all stem from a man between 60 and 75 years old with acute or convalescent COVID-19.

For the CDR3, the DNA is TGTGCCAGCAGTCCGACCAAGGGGCGGGAGGGGGCCAACGTCCTGACTTTC. This codes for CASSPTKGREGANVLTF. This chain links TRBV28 with TRBJ2-6; 7 bases are a match to TRBD2. V shed 5 bases and J 4 bases; nucleotides not matched to a gene: 11. From germline, CDR1 is MDHEN and CDR2 SYDVKM. This CDR3 is built from 17 residues.

This chain connects TRBV6-5 to TRBJ1-6; 7 positions match TRBD1. CDR1 and CDR2 from the germline V gene are MNHEY and SVGAGI. Trimming took 6 bases from V and 14 from J; bases not matched to a gene: 10. The CDR3 spans 13 residues. The CDR3 DNA is TGTGCCAGCAGCCGAGCCGGACAGGACACCCTCCACTTT. The encoded protein is CASSRAGQDTLHF.

The chain links TRBV29-1 to TRBJ1-2; D is uncertain. The CDR3 extends over 12 amino acids. Germline V gene data show CDR1 as SQVTM and CDR2 as ANQGSEA. Trimming stripped 6 bases from V and 0 bases from J, with 8 bases between. The CDR3 is CSVALANYGYTF. CDR3 sequence (DNA): TGCAGCGTCGCGTTAGCTAACTATGGCTACACCTTC.

The chain recombines TRBV10-1 with TRBJ1-2, with D hard to call. Deletions cut 2 bases from V and 3 bases from J, with 7 bases between. The CDR3 consists of 13 residues. Germline CDR1 WNHNN, CDR2 SYGVQD (reference sequence). CDR3 sequence (DNA): TGCGCCAGCAGTGAGGTTCCGGACTATGGCTACACCTTC. It codes for CASSEVPDYGYTF.

The V call is TRBV21-1, the J call TRBJ1-1; TRBD1, the table's D call, was not compared with the DNA. TRBV21-1 is assigned pseudogene status. The CDR3 length is 14 residues. CDR3 DNA: TGTGCCAGCAGCGGTTACGACAGGGGCACTGAAGCTTTCTTT. It is translated as CASSGYDRGTEAFF.

This clone was found once. The CDR3 bases are TGTGCCAGTAGGATTGCCCCTTTCGGACAGACCAACACTGAAGCTTTCTTT. Its translation is CASRIAPFGQTNTEAFF. The V call is TRBV19, the J call TRBJ1-1, with D perhaps TRBD1 (6 bases). The V gene's germline CDR1 is LNHDA and CDR2 SQIVND (reference sequence). The CDR3 sequence is 17 residues long. The V end lost 6 bases, the J end lost 2 bases, and 22 bases lay between the germline ends.

The V and J genes are TRBV7-9 and TRBJ1-4; TRBD1 matches at 7 bases. This CDR3 spans 14 amino acids. From germline, CDR1 is SEHNR and CDR2 FQNEAQ (reference sequence). Unmatched junction bases numbered 3, after V lost 3 bases and J lost 5 bases. CDR3 protein: CASSLRGGNEKLFF. The CDR3 region has the DNA TGTGCCAGCAGCTTGAGAGGGGGCAATGAAAAACTGTTTTTT.

The V gene is TRBV6-6, the J gene TRBJ1-6, with 10 bases identical to TRBD1. Trimming cost V 2 bases and J 7 bases; bases outside gene matches: 5. The CDR3 spans 16 residues. Looked up from germline, CDR1 is MNHNY and CDR2 is SVGAGI (reference sequence). The CDR3: CASSYGRDRGNSPLHF. CDR3 in DNA: TGTGCCAGCAGTTACGGAAGGGACAGGGGAAATTCACCCCTCCACTTT.

V gene TRBV7-2 combines with J gene TRBJ1-1, with D perhaps TRBD1 (6 bases). CDR3 length: 15 amino acids. V was cut by 6 bases and J by 1 base, with 15 bases left in between. The germline gives CDR1 SGHTA, CDR2 FQGNSA. The CDR3 DNA is TGTGCCAGCAGTACAACCGGGACAAAGAACACTGAAGCTTTCTTT. Its translation is CASSTTGTKNTEAFF.

The J gene is TRBJ1-5, the V gene TRBV5-8; weak D call: TRBD1 (5 bases). Germline CDR1 and CDR2: SGHTS and YDEGEE. V lost 0 bases and J 8 bases, leaving 15 bases between the germline ends. The CDR3 is made up of 15 amino acids. The CDR3 nucleotides read TGTGCCAGCAGCTTGGCGGGACGGGAGGTTGAGCCCCAGCATTTT. Amino acids: CASSLAGREVEPQHF.

The chain is built from TRBV4-1 and TRBJ2-7, with D possibly TRBD2 on 5 matching bases. The CDR3 is made up of 14 amino acids. V was pared by 4 bases and J by 1 base, with 11 bases between. The germline CDR1 and CDR2 sequences are MGHRA and YSYEKL. CDR3 amino acids: CASSRNAGSYEQYF. CDR3 nucleotides: TGCGCCAGCAGCCGAAATGCGGGTTCCTACGAGCAGTACTTC.

The V call is TRBV6-4, the J call TRBJ2-1; 7 bases agree with TRBD2. J was trimmed by 6 bases and V by 2 bases; bases with no gene match: 1. Germline loops: CDR1 MRHNA, CDR2 SNTAGT. This CDR3 has 13 residues. The DNA of the CDR3 is TGTGCCAGCAGTGACGAGCGGGGCAATGAGCAGTTCTTC. Translating it yields CASSDERGNEQFF.

This chain connects TRBV9 to TRBJ2-7; 10 nucleotides agree with TRBD1. The germline CDR1 and CDR2 sequences are SGDLS and YYNGEE. CDR3 length equals 14 residues. After removal of 4 bases from V and 4 bases from J, the junction contained 5 bases not matched to a gene. For the CDR3, the DNA is TGTGCCAGCAGCCCGGGGACAGGGGTTTACGAGCAGTACTTC. Translating it yields CASSPGTGVYEQYF.

V and J are TRBV9 and TRBJ2-3; 12 nucleotides line up with TRBD1. The germline gives CDR1 SGDLS, CDR2 YYNGEE. V was clipped by 3 bases and J by 2 bases; unmatched bases: 7. The CDR3 runs to 17 residues. In DNA form, the CDR3 reads TGTGCCAGCAGCGAACGCGGGACAGGGGGCTACACAGATACGCAGTATTTT. As protein: CASSERGTGGYTDTQYF.

The rearrangement uses TRBV7-2 and TRBJ2-7; TRBD1 aligns across 7 bases. After removal of 5 bases from V and 2 bases from J, the junction contained 3 bases not matched to a gene. The CDR3 spans 13 residues. Germline lookup yields CDR1 SGHTA and CDR2 FQGNSA. The CDR3 DNA reads TGTGCCAGCAGCCGAGGACAGGCCTACGAGCAGTACTTC. It encodes CASSRGQAYEQYF. The complete variable domain, with remaining parts taken from reference TRBV7-2 and TRBJ2-7, reads GAGVSQSPSNKVTEKGKDVELRCDPISGHTALYWYRQSLGQGLEFLIYFQGNSAPDKSGLPSDRFSAERTGGSVSTLTIQRTQQEDSAVYLCASSRGQAYEQYFGPGTRLTVT.

This clone was found once. The gene calls are TRBV24-1 and TRBJ1-5, with 7 bases fitting TRBD1. CDR3 length: 17 amino acids. J gave up 9 bases and V 1 base, and 14 bases lay outside the gene matches. Germline CDR1 is KGHDR and CDR2 is SFDVKD. The CDR3 DNA follows: TGTGCCACCAGTGATTTTAGCGACAGGGCTTTTTGTCGGCCCCAGCATTTT. It encodes CATSDFSDRAFCRPQHF.

The chain combines TRBV9 with TRBJ1-1; possible D gene TRBD1, 5 bases. This CDR3 is 14 amino acids long. Germline CDR1 reads SGDLS; CDR2 reads YYNGEE. The V and J ends lost 2 bases and 0 bases respectively, with 8 bases between them. The CDR3 nucleotides read TGTGCCAGCAGCGTGACAGTTATGAACACTGAAGCTTTCTTT. Its translation: CASSVTVMNTEAFF.

Comments on this clone: The same CDR3 also results from other DNA sequences found in this sample. The chain is built from TRBV18 and TRBJ1-3, with a tentative D call TRBD1 (5 bases). The V end was cut by 2 bases, the J end by 4 bases, with 9 bases between. The CDR3 spans 14 residues. Germline lookup yields CDR1 KGHSH and CDR2 LQKENI. The CDR3 region has the DNA TGTGCCAGCTCACCAACAGGTGACGGAAACACCATATATTTT. Its protein product is CASSPTGDGNTIYF.

The rearrangement links TRBV7-9 to TRBJ1-5; D remains ambiguous. The germline V gene has CDR1 SEHNR and CDR2 FQNEAQ (reference sequence). V was cut by 5 bases and J by 0 bases, with 8 bases left in between. CDR3 length: 14 residues. This CDR3 reads CASSNRDSNQPQHF. The CDR3 nucleotides read TGTGCCAGCAGCAACAGAGATAGCAATCAGCCCCAGCATTTT.

This sequence joins TRBV19 and TRBJ2-2; 7 nucleotides line up with TRBD1. With 9 bases clipped from V and 4 bases from J, the junction kept 8 bases outside the gene matches. Germline assignment: CDR1 LNHDA and CDR2 SQIVND (reference sequence). This CDR3 spans 14 amino acids. The CDR3 spells CASLNRGRTGELFF. CDR3 coding DNA: TGTGCCAGCCTCAACAGGGGTCGCACCGGGGAGCTGTTTTTT.

In DNA form, the CDR3 reads TGTGCCAGCAGCTTAATCAGGGGGCCCCCCAATCAGCCCCAGCATTTT. As protein: CASSLIRGPPNQPQHF. The rearrangement links TRBV7-8 to TRBJ1-5; 8 bases line up with TRBD1. This CDR3 has 16 residues. The germline gives CDR1 SGHVS, CDR2 FQNEAQ. The V gene end was trimmed by 2 bases and the J gene end by 3 bases; junction bases not matched to a gene: 6.